The next 14 T cell receptor beta chains were all read from a single sample in a study of blood T cell repertoires in COVID-19. Libraries were prepared by immunoSEQ multiplex PCR; TCRdb keeps only in-frame clonotypes and omits some of them. Of 320,000 or so clones listed, roughly 85% are singletons. The sequencing sample was made of PBMCs or T cells enriched from blood (not recorded which). Receptors originate from a woman in her 30s who had been exposed to COVID-19.

V is TRBV30 and J is TRBJ2-7; TRBD2 aligns across 9 bases. V gave up 0 bases and J gave up 6 bases; unmatched junction bases: 6. This CDR3 has 14 amino acids. Germline CDR1 GTSNPN, CDR2 SVGIG (reference sequence). The CDR3 here is CAWSVLAGAVEQYF. Here the CDR3 DNA reads TGTGCCTGGAGTGTCTTAGCGGGAGCAGTCGAGCAGTACTTC.

The CDR3 loop is CASSPQGGTEAFF. The CDR3 bases are TGTGCCAGCAGCCCCCAGGGTGGAACTGAAGCTTTCTTT. The chain combines TRBV5-6 with TRBJ1-1; weak D call: TRBD1 (5 bases). Germline CDR1 SGHDT, CDR2 YYEEEE. This CDR3 is built from 13 residues. The V and J ends lost 4 bases and 5 bases respectively, with 12 bases between them.

The CDR3 protein is CASSPPPSGSYNEQFF. CDR3 DNA sequence: TGTGCCAGCTCACCACCCCCTAGCGGGAGCTACAATGAGCAGTTCTTC. The genes are TRBV18 and TRBJ2-1, with 10 positions matching TRBD2. CDR1 KGHSH and CDR2 LQKENI come from the germline V gene. J lost 3 bases, V lost 0 bases, and 2 bases had no gene match. The CDR3 length is 16 residues.

The chain carries TRBV4-1 and TRBJ2-3, with a possible D match to TRBD2 (7 bases). Trimming cost V 1 base and J 4 bases, with 12 bases left between them. Germline CDR1 reads MGHRA; CDR2 reads YSYEKL. The CDR3 totals 15 residues. The CDR3 sequence is CASSQVGGRADTQYF. In nucleotides, the CDR3 is TGCGCCAGCAGCCAAGTGGGGGGGCGAGCAGATACGCAGTATTTT.

V is TRBV6-1 and J is TRBJ1-4; tentatively, D is TRBD1 (6 bases). The CDR3 is 15 residues long. Trimming took off 3 bases at V and 7 bases at J, with 15 bases between the two ends. Per the germline V gene, CDR1 is MNHNS and CDR2 is SASEGT. The chain's CDR3 is CASSERGGDLEKLFF. The CDR3 coding sequence is TGTGCCAGCAGTGAGAGGGGGGGGGACCTTGAAAAACTGTTTTTT.

The J gene is TRBJ1-5, the V gene TRBV19, with D perhaps TRBD1 (6 bases). This CDR3 is 13 amino acids long. Trimming left V 5 bases short and J 6 bases short, with 11 bases between. The germline V gene encodes CDR1 LNHDA and CDR2 SQIVND (reference sequence). The CDR3 DNA sequence: TGTGCCAGTAGTCCCAACAGGGCTCAGCCCCAGCATTTT. It specifies CASSPNRAQPQHF.

V is TRBV27 and J is TRBJ2-7; a weak D match, TRBD2 (6 bases). The germline CDR1 and CDR2 sequences are MNHEY and SMNVEV (reference sequence). This CDR3 contains 15 residues. V lost 0 bases, J lost 4 bases, and 13 bases lay in between. The CDR3 nucleotides read TGTGCCAGCAGTTTATCTTGGGGGGAATGGTACGAGCAGTACTTC. Translation gives CASSLSWGEWYEQYF.

The chain uses TRBV28 and TRBJ2-7; the D gene is possibly TRBD1 (7 bases). CDR3 length equals 14 residues. Trimming removed 6 bases from V and 6 bases from J, with 18 bases in between. The germline gives CDR1 MDHEN, CDR2 SYDVKM. CDR3 sequence reads: CASRGGQEPLEQYF. For the CDR3, the DNA is TGTGCCAGCAGGGGAGGACAGGAGCCCCTCGAGCAGTACTTC.

This clone was counted between two and nine times. V usage is TRBV27 and J usage is TRBJ1-5, with 9 bases matching TRBD1. V shed 3 bases and J 6 bases; nucleotides not matched to a gene: 3. This CDR3 is built from 14 residues. In germline, CDR1 is MNHEY, CDR2 SMNVEV (reference sequence). CDR3: CASSFTGGVQPQHF. In nucleotides, the CDR3 is TGTGCCAGCAGTTTCACAGGGGGCGTTCAGCCCCAGCATTTT.

The gene calls are TRBV7-9 and TRBJ2-1; 8 positions agree with TRBD1. Germline trimming cut 7 bases from V and 7 bases from J; bases unmatched to any gene: 9. CDR3 length equals 14 residues. Germline V gene lookup returns CDR1 SEHNR and CDR2 FQNEAQ (reference sequence). This CDR3 reads CASTDRGSGNEQFF. CDR3 sequence (DNA): TGTGCCAGCACCGACAGGGGAAGTGGGAATGAGCAGTTCTTC.

The CDR3 loop is CASSSAGTGYYEQYF. The CDR3 bases are TGCGCCAGCAGCTCAGCCGGGACAGGGTACTACGAGCAGTACTTC. The chain is built from TRBV5-1 and TRBJ2-7, with 9 bases matching TRBD1. The CDR3 covers 15 residues. V lost 3 bases to trimming and J lost 3 bases; unmatched junction nucleotides: 7. The germline gives CDR1 SGHRS, CDR2 YFSETQ.

The V call is TRBV2, the J call TRBJ2-7; no firm D call. V lost 3 bases and J 2 bases, leaving 8 bases between the germline ends. Germline loops: CDR1 SNHLY, CDR2 FYNNEI. The CDR3 is 13 amino acids. The CDR3 DNA follows: TGTGCCAGCAGTGACGGCCTAGCCTACGAGCAGTACTTC. This encodes CASSDGLAYEQYF.

The CDR3 coding sequence is TGTGCCAGCAGCGACTCTGGGTCTAATGAAAAACTGTTTTTT. As protein: CASSDSGSNEKLFF. V gene TRBV7-9 combines with J gene TRBJ1-4; D is unresolved. V was pared by 5 bases and J by 3 bases, with 10 bases between. Germline V gene lookup returns CDR1 SEHNR and CDR2 FQNEAQ (reference sequence). CDR3 length equals 14 residues.

CDR3 residues: CASSTRESQHF. CDR3 nucleotides: TGTGCCAGCAGTACAAGGGAGTCCCAGCATTTT. The V call is TRBV28, the J call TRBJ1-5, with D hard to call. The germline gives CDR1 MDHEN, CDR2 SYDVKM. The V gene lost 5 bases and the J gene lost 11 bases, with 10 bases spanning the gap. The CDR3 spans 11 residues.